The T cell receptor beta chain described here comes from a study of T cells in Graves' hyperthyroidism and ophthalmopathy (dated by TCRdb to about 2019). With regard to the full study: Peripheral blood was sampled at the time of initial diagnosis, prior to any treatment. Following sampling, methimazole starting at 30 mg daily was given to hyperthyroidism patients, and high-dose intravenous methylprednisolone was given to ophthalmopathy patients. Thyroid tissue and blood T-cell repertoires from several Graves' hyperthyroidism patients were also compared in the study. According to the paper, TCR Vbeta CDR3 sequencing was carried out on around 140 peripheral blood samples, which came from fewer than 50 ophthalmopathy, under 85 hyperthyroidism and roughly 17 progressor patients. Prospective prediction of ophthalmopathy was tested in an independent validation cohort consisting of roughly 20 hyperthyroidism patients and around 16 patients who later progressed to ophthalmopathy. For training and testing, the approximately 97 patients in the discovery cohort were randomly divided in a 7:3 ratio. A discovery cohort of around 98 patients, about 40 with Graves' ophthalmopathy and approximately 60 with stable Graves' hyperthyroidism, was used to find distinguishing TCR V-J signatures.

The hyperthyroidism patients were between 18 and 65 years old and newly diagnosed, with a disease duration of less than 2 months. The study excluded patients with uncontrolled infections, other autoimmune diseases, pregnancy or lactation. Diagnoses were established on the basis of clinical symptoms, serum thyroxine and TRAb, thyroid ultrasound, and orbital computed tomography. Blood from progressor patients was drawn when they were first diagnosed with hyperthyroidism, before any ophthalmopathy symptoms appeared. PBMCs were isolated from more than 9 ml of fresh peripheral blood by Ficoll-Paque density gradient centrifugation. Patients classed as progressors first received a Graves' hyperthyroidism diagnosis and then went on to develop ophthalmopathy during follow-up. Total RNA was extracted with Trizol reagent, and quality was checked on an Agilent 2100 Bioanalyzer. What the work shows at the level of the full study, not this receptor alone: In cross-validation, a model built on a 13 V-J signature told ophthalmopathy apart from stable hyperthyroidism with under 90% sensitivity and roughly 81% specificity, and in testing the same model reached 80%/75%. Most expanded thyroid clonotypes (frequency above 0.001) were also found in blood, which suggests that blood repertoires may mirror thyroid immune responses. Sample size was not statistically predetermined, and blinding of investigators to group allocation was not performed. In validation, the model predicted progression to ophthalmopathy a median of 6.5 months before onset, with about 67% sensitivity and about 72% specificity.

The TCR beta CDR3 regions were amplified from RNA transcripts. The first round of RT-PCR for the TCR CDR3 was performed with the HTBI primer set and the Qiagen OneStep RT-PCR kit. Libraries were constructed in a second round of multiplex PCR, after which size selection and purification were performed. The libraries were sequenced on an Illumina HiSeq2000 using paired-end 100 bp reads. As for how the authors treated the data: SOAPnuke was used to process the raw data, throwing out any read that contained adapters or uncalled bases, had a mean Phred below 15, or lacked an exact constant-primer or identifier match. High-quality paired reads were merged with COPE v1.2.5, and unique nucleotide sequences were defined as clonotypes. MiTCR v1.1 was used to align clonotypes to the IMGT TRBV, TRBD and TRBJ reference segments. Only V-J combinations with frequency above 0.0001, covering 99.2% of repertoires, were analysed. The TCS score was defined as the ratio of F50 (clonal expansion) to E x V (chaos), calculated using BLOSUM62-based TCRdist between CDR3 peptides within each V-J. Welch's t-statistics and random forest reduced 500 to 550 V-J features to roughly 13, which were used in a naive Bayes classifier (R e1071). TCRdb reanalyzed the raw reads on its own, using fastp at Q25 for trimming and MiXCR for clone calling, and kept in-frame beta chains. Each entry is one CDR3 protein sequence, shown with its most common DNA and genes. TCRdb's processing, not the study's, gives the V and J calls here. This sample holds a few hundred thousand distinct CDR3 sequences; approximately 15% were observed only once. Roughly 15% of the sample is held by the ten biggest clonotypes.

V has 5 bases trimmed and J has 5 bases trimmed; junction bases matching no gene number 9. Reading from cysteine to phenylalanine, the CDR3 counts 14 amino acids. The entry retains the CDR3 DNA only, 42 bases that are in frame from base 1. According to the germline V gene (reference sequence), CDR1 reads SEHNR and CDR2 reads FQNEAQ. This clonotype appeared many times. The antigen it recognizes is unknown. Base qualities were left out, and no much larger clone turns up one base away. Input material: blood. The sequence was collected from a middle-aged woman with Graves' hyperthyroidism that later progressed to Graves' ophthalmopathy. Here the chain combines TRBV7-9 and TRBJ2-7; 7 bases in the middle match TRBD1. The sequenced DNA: TGTGCCAGCAGCCCCCGACAGGGTACCCACGAGCAGTACTTC. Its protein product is CASSPRQGTHEQYF.